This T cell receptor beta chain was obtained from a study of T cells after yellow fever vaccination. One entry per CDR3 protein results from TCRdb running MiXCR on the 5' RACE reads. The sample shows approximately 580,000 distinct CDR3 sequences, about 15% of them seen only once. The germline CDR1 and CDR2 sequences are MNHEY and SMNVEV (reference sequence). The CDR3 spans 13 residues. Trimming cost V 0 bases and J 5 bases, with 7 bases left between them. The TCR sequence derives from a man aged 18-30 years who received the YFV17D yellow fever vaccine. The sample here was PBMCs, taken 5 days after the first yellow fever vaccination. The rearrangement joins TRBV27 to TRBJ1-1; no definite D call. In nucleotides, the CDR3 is TGTGCCAGCAGTTTATCGAAAGGGACTGAAGCTTTCTTT. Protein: CASSLSKGTEAFF.